These T cell receptor beta chains were read from a single sample in a study of OX40 agonist ivuxolimab in advanced cancers. TCRdb's table, derived via immunoSEQ multiplex PCR, lists solely in-frame clones and lacks some. Among 150,000 to 180,000 clones listed, roughly 94% were seen once. Material: CD4+ or CD8+ T cells sorted from blood, obtained in a trial of the OX40 agonist ivuxolimab. The receptors come from an adult with an advanced solid tumor such as melanoma, head and neck, liver or kidney cancer. The conserved cysteine and the conserved F or W are not part of the CDR3 here. D genes are given only for firm matches.

>TRBV19|TRBD1|13|TRBJ2-1
ASEDRGLLRNEQF
>TRBV5-4|TRBD1|10|TRBJ2-7
ASRRQGYEQY
>TRBV19|NA|13|TRBJ2-6
ASSTGDSGANVLT
>TRBV7-2|NA|13|TRBJ1-1
ASSRLGVPNTEAF
>TRBV6-6|NA|11|TRBJ2-3
ASTNGFTDTQY
>TRBV29-1|NA|10|TRBJ1-1
SAGHMNTEAF
>TRBV5-1|NA|11|TRBJ1-3
ASSVPPGNTIY
>TRBV9|TRBD2|14|TRBJ2-1
ASSPFVAGVENEQF
>TRBV4-3|NA|13|TRBJ2-5
ASSQVGRGAETQY
>TRBV12-5|NA|12|TRBJ2-7
ASGHQTLGYEQY